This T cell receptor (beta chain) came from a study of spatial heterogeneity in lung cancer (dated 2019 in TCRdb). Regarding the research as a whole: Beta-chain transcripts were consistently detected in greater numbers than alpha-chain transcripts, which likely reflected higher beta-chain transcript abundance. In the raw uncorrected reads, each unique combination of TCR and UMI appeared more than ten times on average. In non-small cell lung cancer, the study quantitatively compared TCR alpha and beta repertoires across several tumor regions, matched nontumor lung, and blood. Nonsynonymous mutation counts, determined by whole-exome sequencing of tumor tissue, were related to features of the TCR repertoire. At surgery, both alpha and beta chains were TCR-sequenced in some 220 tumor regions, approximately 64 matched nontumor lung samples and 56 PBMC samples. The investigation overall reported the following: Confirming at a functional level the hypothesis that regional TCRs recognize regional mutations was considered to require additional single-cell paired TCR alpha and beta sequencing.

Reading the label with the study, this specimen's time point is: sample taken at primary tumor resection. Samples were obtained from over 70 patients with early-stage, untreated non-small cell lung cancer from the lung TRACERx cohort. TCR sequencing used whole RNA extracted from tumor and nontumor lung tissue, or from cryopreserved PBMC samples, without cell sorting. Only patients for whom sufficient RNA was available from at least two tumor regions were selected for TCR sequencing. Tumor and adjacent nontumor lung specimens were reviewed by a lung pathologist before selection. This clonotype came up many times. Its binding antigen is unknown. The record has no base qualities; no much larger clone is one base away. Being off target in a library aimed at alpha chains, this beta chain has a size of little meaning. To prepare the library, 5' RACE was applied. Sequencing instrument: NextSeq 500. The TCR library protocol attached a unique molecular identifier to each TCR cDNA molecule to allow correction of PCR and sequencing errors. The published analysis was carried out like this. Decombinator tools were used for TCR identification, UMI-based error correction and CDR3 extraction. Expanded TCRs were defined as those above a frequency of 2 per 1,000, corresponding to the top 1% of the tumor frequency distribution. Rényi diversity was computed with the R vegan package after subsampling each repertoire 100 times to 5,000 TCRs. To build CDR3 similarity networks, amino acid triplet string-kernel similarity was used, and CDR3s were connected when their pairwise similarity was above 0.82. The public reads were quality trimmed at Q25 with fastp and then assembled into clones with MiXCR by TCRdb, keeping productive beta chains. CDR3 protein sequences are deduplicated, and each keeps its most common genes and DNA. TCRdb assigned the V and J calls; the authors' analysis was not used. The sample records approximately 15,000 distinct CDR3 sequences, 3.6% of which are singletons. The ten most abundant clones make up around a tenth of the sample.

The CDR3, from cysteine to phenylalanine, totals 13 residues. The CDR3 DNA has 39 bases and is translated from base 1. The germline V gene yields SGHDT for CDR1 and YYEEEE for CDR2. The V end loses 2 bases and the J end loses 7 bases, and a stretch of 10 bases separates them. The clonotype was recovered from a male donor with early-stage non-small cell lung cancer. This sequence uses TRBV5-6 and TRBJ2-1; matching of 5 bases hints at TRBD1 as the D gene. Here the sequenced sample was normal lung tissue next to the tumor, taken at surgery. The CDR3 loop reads CASSFRGRNEQFF. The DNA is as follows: TGTGCCAGCAGCTTTAGGGGTAGGAATGAGCAGTTCTTC.